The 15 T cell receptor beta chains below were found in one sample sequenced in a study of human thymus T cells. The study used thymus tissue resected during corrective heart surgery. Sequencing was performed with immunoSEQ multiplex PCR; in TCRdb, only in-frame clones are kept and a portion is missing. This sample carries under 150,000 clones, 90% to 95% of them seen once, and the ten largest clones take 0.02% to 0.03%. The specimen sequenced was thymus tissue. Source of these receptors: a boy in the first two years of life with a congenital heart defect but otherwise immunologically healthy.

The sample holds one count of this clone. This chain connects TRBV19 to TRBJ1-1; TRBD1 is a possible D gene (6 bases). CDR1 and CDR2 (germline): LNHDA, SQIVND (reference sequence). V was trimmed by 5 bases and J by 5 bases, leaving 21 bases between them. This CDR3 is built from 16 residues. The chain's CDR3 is CASSLRGGGRYTEAFF. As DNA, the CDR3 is TGTGCCAGTAGTCTCAGGGGAGGGGGGAGGTATACTGAAGCTTTCTTT.

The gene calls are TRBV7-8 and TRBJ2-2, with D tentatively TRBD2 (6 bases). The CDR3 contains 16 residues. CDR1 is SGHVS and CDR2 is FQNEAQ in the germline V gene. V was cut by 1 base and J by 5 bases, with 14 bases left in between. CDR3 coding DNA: TGTGCCAGCAGCTTAGGCAGGGACTCTTCTACCGGGGAGCTGTTTTTT. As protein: CASSLGRDSSTGELFF.

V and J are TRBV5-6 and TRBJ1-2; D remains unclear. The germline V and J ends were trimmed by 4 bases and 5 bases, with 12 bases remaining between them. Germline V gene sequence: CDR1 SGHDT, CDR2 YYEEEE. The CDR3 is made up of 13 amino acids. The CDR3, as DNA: TGTGCCAGCAGCCCCCATAGGCGATATGGCTACACCTTC. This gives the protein CASSPHRRYGYTF.

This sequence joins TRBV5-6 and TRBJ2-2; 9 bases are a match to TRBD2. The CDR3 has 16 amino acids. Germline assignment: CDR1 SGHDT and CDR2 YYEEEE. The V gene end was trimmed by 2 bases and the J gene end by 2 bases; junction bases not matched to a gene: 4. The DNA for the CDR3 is TGTGCCAGCAGCTTCTCGGGACTAGCCAACACCGGGGAGCTGTTTTTT. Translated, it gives CASSFSGLANTGELFF.

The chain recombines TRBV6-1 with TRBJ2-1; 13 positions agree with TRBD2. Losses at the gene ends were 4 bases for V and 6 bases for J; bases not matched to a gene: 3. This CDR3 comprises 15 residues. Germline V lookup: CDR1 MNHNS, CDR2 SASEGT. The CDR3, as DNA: TGTGCCAGCAGTGGAACTAGCGGGGGGGCCAATGAGCAGTTCTTC. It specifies CASSGTSGGANEQFF.

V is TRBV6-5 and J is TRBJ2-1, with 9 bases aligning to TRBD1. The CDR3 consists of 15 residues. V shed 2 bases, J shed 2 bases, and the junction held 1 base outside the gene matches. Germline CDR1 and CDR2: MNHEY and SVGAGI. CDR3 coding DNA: TGTGCCAGCAGTTACGGGACAGGGCCCTACAATGAGCAGTTCTTC. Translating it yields CASSYGTGPYNEQFF.

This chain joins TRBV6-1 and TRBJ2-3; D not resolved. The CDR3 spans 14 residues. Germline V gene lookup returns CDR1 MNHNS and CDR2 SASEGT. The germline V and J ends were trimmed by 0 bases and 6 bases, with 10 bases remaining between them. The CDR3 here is CASSEAGCCDTQYF. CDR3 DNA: TGTGCCAGCAGTGAAGCGGGGTGTTGCGATACGCAGTATTTT.

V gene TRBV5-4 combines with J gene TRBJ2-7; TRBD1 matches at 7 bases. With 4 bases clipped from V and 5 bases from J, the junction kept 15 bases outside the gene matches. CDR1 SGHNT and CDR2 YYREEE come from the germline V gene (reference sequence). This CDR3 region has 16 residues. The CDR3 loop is CASSPLQDRNPDEQYF. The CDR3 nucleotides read TGTGCCAGCAGCCCCCTCCAGGACAGGAATCCGGACGAGCAGTACTTC.

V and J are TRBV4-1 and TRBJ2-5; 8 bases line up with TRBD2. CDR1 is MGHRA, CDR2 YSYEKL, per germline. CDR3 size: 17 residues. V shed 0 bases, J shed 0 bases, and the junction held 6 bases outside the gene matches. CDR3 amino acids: CASSQDPAGGYQETQYF. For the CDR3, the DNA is TGCGCCAGCAGCCAAGATCCGGCGGGGGGCTACCAAGAGACCCAGTACTTC.

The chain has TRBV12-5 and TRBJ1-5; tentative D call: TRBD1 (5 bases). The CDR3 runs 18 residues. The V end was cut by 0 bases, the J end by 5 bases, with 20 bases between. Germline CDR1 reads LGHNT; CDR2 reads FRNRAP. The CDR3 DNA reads TGTGCTAGTGGTTTGGTAAAAGGGGACGGACTCAATCATCAGCCCCAGCATTTT. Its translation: CASGLVKGDGLNHQPQHF.

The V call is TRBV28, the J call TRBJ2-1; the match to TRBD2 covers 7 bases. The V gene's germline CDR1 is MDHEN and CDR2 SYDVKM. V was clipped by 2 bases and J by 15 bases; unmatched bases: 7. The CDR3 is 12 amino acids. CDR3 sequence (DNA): TGTGCCAGCAGTTTAAGGCGGGGGAGGAGGTTCTTC. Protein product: CASSLRRGRRFF.

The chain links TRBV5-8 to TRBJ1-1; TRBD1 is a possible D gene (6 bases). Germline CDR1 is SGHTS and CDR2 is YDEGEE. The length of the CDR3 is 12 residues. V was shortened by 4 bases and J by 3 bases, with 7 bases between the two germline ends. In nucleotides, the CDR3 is TGTGCCAGCAGCAGACAGGACACTGAAGCTTTCTTT. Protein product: CASSRQDTEAFF.

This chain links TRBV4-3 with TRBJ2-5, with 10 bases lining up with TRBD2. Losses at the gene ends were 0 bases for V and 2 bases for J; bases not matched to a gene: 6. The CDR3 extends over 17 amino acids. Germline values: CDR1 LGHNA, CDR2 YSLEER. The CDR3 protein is CASSQDFETSGQETQYF. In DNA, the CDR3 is TGCGCCAGCAGCCAAGACTTCGAGACTAGCGGGCAAGAGACCCAGTACTTC.

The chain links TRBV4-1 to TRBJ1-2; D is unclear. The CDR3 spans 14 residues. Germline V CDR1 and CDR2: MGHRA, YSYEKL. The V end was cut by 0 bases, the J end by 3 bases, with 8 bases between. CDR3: CASSQDPGDYGYTF. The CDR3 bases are TGCGCCAGCAGCCAAGATCCCGGGGACTATGGCTACACCTTC.

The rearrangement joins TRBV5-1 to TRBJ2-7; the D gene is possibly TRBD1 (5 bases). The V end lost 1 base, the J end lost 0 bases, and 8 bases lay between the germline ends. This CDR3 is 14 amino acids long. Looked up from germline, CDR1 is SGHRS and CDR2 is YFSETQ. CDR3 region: CASSLQGLSYEQYF. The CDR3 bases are TGCGCCAGCAGCTTGCAGGGCCTCTCCTACGAGCAGTACTTC. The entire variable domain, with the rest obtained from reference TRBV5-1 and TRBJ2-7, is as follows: KAGVTQTPRYLIKTRGQQVTLSCSPISGHRSVSWYQQTPGQGLQFLFEYFSETQRNKGNFPGRFSGRQFSNSRSEMNVSTLELGDSALYLCASSLQGLSYEQYFGPGTRLTVT.